The clone carrying this T cell receptor beta chain was counted a single time. Its antigen is unknown. Germline CDR1 is LNHDA and CDR2 is SQIVND (reference sequence). Trimming cost V 6 bases and J 3 bases; bases outside gene matches: 6. The CDR3 covers 15 residues. The sample belongs to a study of cytomegalovirus exposure and HLA in healthy donors. Across the study: Unique TCR beta sequences numbering about 100 million came from about 180 million T cells in an earlier analysis. Broader study findings: Later genetic work tied a missense DCLRE1C variant to beta-chain V and J trimming. In a later analysis, HLA-C alleles had the fewest associated TCRs, DRB1 alleles the most. According to a later analysis, donors in an Asian-associated ancestry cluster reportedly had fewer N-insertions than the roughly 630-donor mean.

60 Vbeta and 13 Jbeta primers were used in PCR. The repertoire was sequenced with immunoSEQ multiplex PCR; TCRdb's copy has only in-frame clones and lacks some. The top ten hold about a sixth of the sample, which has about 200,000 clones, roughly 80% seen once. Sequences were obtained from PBMCs. This receptor was taken from a man in his forties or fifties in good health and CMV-seronegative. This chain joins TRBV19 and TRBJ1-5, with 9 bases that match TRBD1. The CDR3 loop reads CASRFDRGSNQPQHF. The CDR3 bases are TGTGCCAGTAGATTTGACAGGGGGTCCAATCAGCCCCAGCATTTT.